The 22 T cell receptor beta chains below come from one sample, sequenced in a study of Ad26.COV2.S vaccination and SARS-CoV-2 variants (dated by TCRdb to the early 2020s). Per the publication, the treatment or condition label means: around 19 received Ad26.COV2.S at low or high dose, single or two shots; several received placebo; per-sample allocation not given. Repertoires of vaccine and placebo recipients were sequenced from samples taken on day 63 after the first injection. Libraries were made using the immunoSEQ multiplex PCR assay. TCRdb obtained this table from immuneACCESS and retained in-frame rearrangements with V and J assigned. These tables miss some clones; where compared with another copy, unresolved V genes account for less than half of the shortfall, and the remainder is unexplained. This sample has around 340,000 clones in its table, and 86% of those were observed once. Jointly, the top ten make up around 10% of the sample.

The source material was peripheral blood, sampled in a trial of Ad26.COV2.S vaccine versus placebo. All receptors come from a person aged 18-65 years who received the Ad26.COV2.S COVID-19 vaccine or a placebo.

The chain has TRBV19 and TRBJ1-2, with D hard to call. Germline CDR1 and CDR2: LNHDA and SQIVND (reference sequence). V dropped 3 bases and J dropped 2 bases, with 10 bases sitting between them. The CDR3 consists of 14 residues. The CDR3 nucleotides read TGTGCCAGTAGTATTTTCCTGGCCAACTATGGCTACACCTTC. Encoded protein: CASSIFLANYGYTF.

The rearrangement uses TRBV24-1 and TRBJ2-2; TRBD1 might be the D (6 bases). The V end lost 3 bases, the J end lost 5 bases, and 9 bases lay between the germline ends. The CDR3 runs 14 residues. CDR1 and CDR2 (germline): KGHDR, SFDVKD. The CDR3 loop is CATSDRDNTGELFF. The CDR3 nucleotides are TGTGCCACCAGTGATCGGGACAATACCGGGGAGCTGTTTTTT.

This rearrangement joins TRBV4-1 to TRBJ2-7, with D maybe TRBD2 (7 bases). Deletions cut 4 bases from V and 6 bases from J, with 19 bases between. CDR1 and CDR2 from the germline V gene are MGHRA and YSYEKL. This CDR3 is built from 15 residues. CDR3 sequence reads: CASSRPGGPPLEQYF. DNA of the CDR3: TGCGCCAGCAGCCGTCCCGGGGGGCCGCCCCTCGAGCAGTACTTC.

The gene calls are TRBV5-1 and TRBJ2-5, with D possibly TRBD1 on 5 matching bases. Germline V gene sequence: CDR1 SGHRS, CDR2 YFSETQ. The V gene lost 0 bases and the J gene lost 5 bases, with 8 bases spanning the gap. CDR3 length: 13 amino acids. The CDR3 protein is CASSLGQSETQYF. The CDR3 nucleotides are TGCGCCAGCAGCTTGGGACAGTCGGAGACCCAGTACTTC.

The chain joins TRBV14 to TRBJ1-2; 7 bases align to TRBD1. The CDR3 is 17 residues long. The germline CDR1 and CDR2 sequences are SGHDN and FVKESK. The trim removed 1 base at V and 0 bases at J, leaving 8 bases unmatched. The CDR3 region is CASSQGEWDRANYGYTF. CDR3 in DNA: TGTGCCAGCAGCCAAGGGGAATGGGACAGAGCTAACTATGGCTACACCTTC. The full variable domain, in which reference TRBV14 and TRBJ1-2 provide the parts outside the CDR3, is EAGVTQFPSHSVIEKGQTVTLRCDPISGHDNLYWYRRVMGKEIKFLLHFVKESKQDESGMPNNRFLAERTGGTYSTLKVQPAELEDSGVYFCASSQGEWDRANYGYTFGSGTRLTVV.

The rearrangement links TRBV19 to TRBJ2-7; 8 bases are shared with TRBD2. CDR3 length equals 15 residues. CDR1 and CDR2 from the germline V gene are LNHDA and SQIVND (reference sequence). The junction had 9 bases not matched to a gene; V was cut back by 6 bases and J by 2 bases. DNA of the CDR3: TGTGCCAGTAGCGACTCGGGTAGCGGGGCCTACGAGCAGTACTTC. This codes for CASSDSGSGAYEQYF.

The chain has TRBV9 and TRBJ2-3; perhaps TRBD2 as D (6 bases). Per germline, CDR1 SGDLS and CDR2 YYNGEE. This CDR3 has 16 amino acids. V was shortened by 0 bases and J by 3 bases, with 14 bases between the two germline ends. The DNA for the CDR3 is TGTGCCAGCAGCGTAGGAGAGTCTAGCGAAACAGATACGCAGTATTTT. It is translated as CASSVGESSETDTQYF. Full variable domain (outside the CDR3, taken from reference TRBV9 and TRBJ2-3): DSGVTQTPKHLITATGQRVTLRCSPRSGDLSVYWYQQSLDQGLQFLIQYYNGEERAKGNILERFSAQQFPDLHSELNLSSLELGDSALYFCASSVGESSETDTQYFGPGTRLTVL.

The chain combines TRBV3-1 (or the pseudogene TRBV3-2) with TRBJ2-3; D may match TRBD1 or TRBD2 (5 bases each). Trimming pared 0 bases from V and 6 bases from J, leaving 13 bases between. The CDR3 is made up of 15 amino acids. Germline CDR1 is LGHDT and CDR2 is YNNKEL (reference sequence). The CDR3 nucleotides read TGTGCCAGCAGCCAAGAAGGATCCTGGGGGGATACGCAGTATTTT. This gives the protein CASSQEGSWGDTQYF.

This clone was found a few times. The V call is TRBV14, the J call TRBJ1-1; D gene ambiguous. V was shortened by 0 bases and J by 1 base, with 9 bases between the two germline ends. The CDR3 is 15 residues long. The V gene's germline CDR1 is SGHDN and CDR2 FVKESK. The CDR3 here is CASSQDLSQNTEAFF. CDR3 coding DNA: TGTGCCAGCAGCCAAGATCTCAGTCAGAACACTGAAGCTTTCTTT.

The chain combines TRBV28 with TRBJ1-1, with 8 bases lining up with TRBD1. Germline CDR1 MDHEN, CDR2 SYDVKM. V trimming: 9 bases; J trimming: 7 bases; junction bases outside the gene matches: 7. The CDR3 spans 12 residues. The CDR3 reads CASVRGQGEAFF. The CDR3 DNA is TGTGCCAGTGTCAGGGGGCAGGGTGAAGCTTTCTTT.

This chain connects TRBV11-3 to TRBJ1-5; D remains ambiguous. The length of the CDR3 is 15 residues. In germline, CDR1 is SGHNT, CDR2 YENEEA. The V gene lost 8 bases and the J gene lost 0 bases, with 14 bases spanning the gap. The CDR3 is CASGWGTDSNQPQHF. CDR3 bases: TGTGCCAGCGGATGGGGTACGGATAGCAATCAGCCCCAGCATTTT.

The chain links TRBV5-1 to TRBJ2-7; D not resolved. The ends were cut back, 4 bases at V and 0 bases at J, with 17 bases in the middle. CDR3 length: 16 residues. From germline, CDR1 is SGHRS and CDR2 YFSETQ. CDR3 sequence: CASSNRPGPPSYEQYF. For the CDR3, the DNA is TGCGCCAGCAGCAACCGACCAGGACCCCCCTCCTACGAGCAGTACTTC.

The rearrangement uses TRBV7-2 and TRBJ1-1; D ambiguous. The V gene's germline CDR1 is SGHTA and CDR2 FQGNSA. The CDR3 sequence is 15 residues long. V was trimmed by 2 bases and J by 0 bases, leaving 10 bases between them. DNA of the CDR3: TGTGCCAGCAGCTTATCTTGGATCATGAACACTGAAGCTTTCTTT. Its translation is CASSLSWIMNTEAFF.

V is TRBV30 and J is TRBJ1-2; maybe TRBD1 (6 bases). This CDR3 has 13 amino acids. Germline CDR1 is GTSNPN and CDR2 is SVGIG (reference sequence). The V end was cut by 7 bases, the J end by 6 bases, with 18 bases between. CDR3 bases: TGTGCCTTGCGGAGGGGGACGCGCGATGGCTACACCTTC. It translates to CALRRGTRDGYTF. The full variable domain, with the rest looked up from reference TRBV30 and TRBJ1-2, is SQTIHQWPATLVQPVGSPLSLECTVEGTSNPNLYWYRQAAGRGLQLLFYSVGIGQISSEVPQNLSASRPQDRQFILSSKKLLLSDSGFYLCALRRGTRDGYTFGSGTRLTVV.

V and J are TRBV11-2 and TRBJ1-2, with D maybe TRBD1 (5 bases). Trimming cost V 2 bases and J 8 bases, with 12 bases left between them. CDR1 is SGHAT and CDR2 is FQNNGV in the germline V gene. This CDR3 comprises 13 residues. Here the CDR3 DNA reads TGTGCCAGCAGCTTAAGTTGGGGCGAGGGCTACACCTTC. Encoded protein: CASSLSWGEGYTF.

This sequence joins TRBV7-2 and TRBJ2-1, with 10 bases that match TRBD2. CDR1 is SGHTA, CDR2 FQGNSA, per germline. V lost 5 bases and J lost 7; bases outside the gene matches: 17. The CDR3 loop spans 18 amino acids. CDR3 DNA: TGTGCCAGCAGCCATACCGATATGGGACTAGCGACCCGGAATGAGCAGTTCTTC. It specifies CASSHTDMGLATRNEQFF.

This clone was seen a single time. This chain connects TRBV7-9 to TRBJ2-7, with D possibly being TRBD1 (6 bases). This CDR3 comprises 13 residues. The V end lost 5 bases, the J end lost 5 bases, and 13 bases lay between the germline ends. The germline V gene encodes CDR1 SEHNR and CDR2 FQNEAQ (reference sequence). The CDR3: CASSRRDTDEQYF. The DNA for the CDR3 is TGTGCCAGCAGCCGCCGGGACACTGACGAGCAGTACTTC.

The chain is built from TRBV27 and TRBJ2-7, with a tentative D call TRBD2 (6 bases). Trimming shortened V by 1 base and J by 6 bases, and 7 bases separated the two germline ends. The CDR3 has 12 amino acids. CDR1 is MNHEY, CDR2 SMNVEV, per germline (reference sequence). Here the CDR3 DNA reads TGTGCCAGCAGTTTATTGGGGGGCGAGCAGTACTTC. It encodes CASSLLGGEQYF.

The rearrangement uses TRBV19 and TRBJ1-5; no reliable D call. With 3 bases removed from V and 0 bases from J, the gap between germline ends came to 9 bases. CDR1 LNHDA and CDR2 SQIVND come from the germline V gene (reference sequence). The CDR3 spans 15 residues. The CDR3 region has the DNA TGTGCCAGTAGTATTGGGCGGAATAGCAATCAGCCCCAGCATTTT. Its protein product is CASSIGRNSNQPQHF.

The J gene is TRBJ2-5, the V gene TRBV5-1; the D gene could be TRBD1 or TRBD2 (5 bases each). The ends were cut back, 5 bases at V and 5 bases at J, with 19 bases in the middle. The CDR3 loop spans 15 amino acids. Per the germline V gene, CDR1 is SGHRS and CDR2 is YFSETQ. The CDR3 here is CASSSTGPKGETQYF. The CDR3 region has the DNA TGCGCCAGCAGTTCGACGGGACCCAAAGGGGAGACCCAGTACTTC.

The chain is built from TRBV1 and TRBJ2-3. TRBV1 is a recognized pseudogene. The CDR3 extends over 13 amino acids. CDR3 sequence: CTSSIAGEDTQYF. CDR3 DNA: TGCACCAGCAGCATCGCAGGGGAGGACACGCAGTATTTT.

This sequence joins TRBV6-1 and TRBJ1-2, with D possibly TRBD1 on 5 matching bases. Germline-derived CDR1 and CDR2 are MNHNS and SASEGT. This CDR3 spans 13 amino acids. The V end was cut by 3 bases, the J end by 7 bases, with 12 bases between. Here the CDR3 reads CASSEAGRLGYTF. The CDR3 DNA is TGTGCCAGCAGTGAGGCAGGGAGACTTGGCTACACCTTC.